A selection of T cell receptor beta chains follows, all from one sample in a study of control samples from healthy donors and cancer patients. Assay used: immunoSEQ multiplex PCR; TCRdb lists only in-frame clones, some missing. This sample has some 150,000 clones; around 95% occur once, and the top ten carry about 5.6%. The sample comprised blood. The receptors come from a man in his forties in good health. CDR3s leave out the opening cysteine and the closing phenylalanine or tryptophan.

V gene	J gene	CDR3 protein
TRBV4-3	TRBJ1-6	ASSQVSGWNSPLH
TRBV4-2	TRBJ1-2	ASSPLGGLGTNYGYT
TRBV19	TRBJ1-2	ASSVQGRINYGYT
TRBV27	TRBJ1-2	ASSFTSLQGRLGYT
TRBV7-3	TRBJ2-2	ASSQDRVDTGELF
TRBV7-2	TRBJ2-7	ASSLIPSGGAEQY
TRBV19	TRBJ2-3	ASRRRGQYTDTQY
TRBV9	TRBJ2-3	ASSVEGTDTQY
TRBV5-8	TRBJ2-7	ASSMGLSYEQY
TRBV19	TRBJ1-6	ASSLGQASSYNSPLH
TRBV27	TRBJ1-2	ASSGTGGWNYGYT
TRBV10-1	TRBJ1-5	ASGLRMVDQPQH
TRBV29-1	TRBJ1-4	SVQGGEKLF
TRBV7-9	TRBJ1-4	ASSLDPQEKLF
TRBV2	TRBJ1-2	ASSRDRYREGYT
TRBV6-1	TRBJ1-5	ASSERGGIQPQH
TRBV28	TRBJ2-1	ASSPVSYNEQF
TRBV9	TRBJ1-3	ASSVSSSGNTIY
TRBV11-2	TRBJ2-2	ASSPQSRQGRTGELF
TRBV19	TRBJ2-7	ASSAISGAYSYEQY
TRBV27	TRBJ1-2	ASSLYRQGTNGYT
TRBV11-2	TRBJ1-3	ASSLQAASSGNTIY
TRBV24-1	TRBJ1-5	ATSRSGGNQPQH
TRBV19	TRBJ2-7	ASSIGVRGGEQY
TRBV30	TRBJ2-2	AWGGRGTTGELF
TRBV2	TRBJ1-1	ASRSDRSRAEAF
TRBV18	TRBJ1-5	ASSLSGGYSNQPQH